This is a list of T cell receptor beta chains from one sample in a study of T cell clonotyping in hematopoietic cell transplantation. The table came from immunoSEQ multiplex PCR; TCRdb's copy has only in-frame clones and leaves some out. This sample yields over 10,000 clones, of which 75% to 90% are seen a single time; 15% to 20% belongs to the top ten. The source material was peripheral blood mononuclear cells, sampled before stem cell transplant. The receptors come from a man aged 60 to 69 with acute myeloid leukemia. Some clones in this sample may be carry-over from other donors' samples. Both conserved end residues are part of each CDR3. D genes are given only for firm matches. Expanded clones get a size class; other rows say once, few or many, or leave the size out.

j_call: TRBJ1-1
d_call: -
v_call: TRBV7-2
clone_size: -
cdr3_nt: TGTGCCAGCAGCTTCAGTGGAGCGAACACTGAAGCTTTCTTT
cdr3_aa: CASSFSGANTEAFF

j_call: TRBJ2-7
d_call: TRBD2
v_call: TRBV9
clone_size: -
cdr3_nt: TGTGCCAGCAGCGACCTAGCGGACTCCTACGAGCAGTACTTC
cdr3_aa: CASSDLADSYEQYF

j_call: TRBJ1-5
d_call: -
v_call: TRBV30
clone_size: -
cdr3_nt: TGTGCCTGGAGTGGGCAGGGGAGCAATCAGCCCCAGCATTTT
cdr3_aa: CAWSGQGSNQPQHF

j_call: TRBJ2-7
d_call: -
v_call: TRBV19
clone_size: once
cdr3_nt: TGTGCCAGTAGTATAGCCCCGGGGAGCTACGAGCAGTACTTC
cdr3_aa: CASSIAPGSYEQYF

j_call: TRBJ2-1
d_call: -
v_call: TRBV19
clone_size: -
cdr3_nt: TGTGCCAGTACTACAGGAACGAGCTCCTACAATGAGCAGTTCTTC
cdr3_aa: CASTTGTSSYNEQFF

j_call: TRBJ1-5
d_call: -
v_call: TRBV7-2
clone_size: -
cdr3_nt: TGTGCCAGCAGCTCCGGGACGATTAATCAGCCCCAGCATTTT
cdr3_aa: CASSSGTINQPQHF

j_call: TRBJ2-7
d_call: TRBD1
v_call: TRBV9
clone_size: -
cdr3_nt: TGTGCCAGCAGCGCAACAGGGGTCCCAAACCTCTACGAGCAGTACTTC
cdr3_aa: CASSATGVPNLYEQYF

j_call: TRBJ1-1
d_call: -
v_call: TRBV27
clone_size: -
cdr3_nt: TGTGCCAGCAGTTTAAACAGGGCCTGGACTGAAGCTTTCTTT
cdr3_aa: CASSLNRAWTEAFF

j_call: TRBJ2-5
d_call: -
v_call: TRBV5-1
clone_size: -
cdr3_nt: TGCGCCAGCAGCCCTGGGGGGAACGGGGAGACCCAGTACTTC
cdr3_aa: CASSPGGNGETQYF

j_call: TRBJ1-5
d_call: -
v_call: TRBV7-2
clone_size: -
cdr3_nt: TGTGCCAGCAGCTCGGACCTTCAGCCCCAGCATTTT
cdr3_aa: CASSSDLQPQHF

j_call: TRBJ2-5
d_call: TRBD1
v_call: TRBV29-1
clone_size: -
cdr3_nt: TGCAGCGTTGAAGAGGGACAGGCCTTCGGGACCCAGTACTTC
cdr3_aa: CSVEEGQAFGTQYF

j_call: TRBJ1-6
d_call: TRBD1
v_call: TRBV11-2
clone_size: -
cdr3_nt: TGTGCCAGCAGCTTAGACAGGGGGAATTCACCCCTCCACTTT
cdr3_aa: CASSLDRGNSPLHF

j_call: TRBJ1-3
d_call: -
v_call: TRBV6-1
clone_size: once
cdr3_nt: TGTGCCAGCAGTGAAAGCACTTTTCCGGACACCATATATTTT
cdr3_aa: CASSESTFPDTIYF

j_call: TRBJ2-7
d_call: TRBD1
v_call: TRBV10-3
clone_size: -
cdr3_nt: TGTGCCATCACCCGGGACAGCGAACACGAGCAGTACTTC
cdr3_aa: CAITRDSEHEQYF

j_call: TRBJ1-2
d_call: -
v_call: TRBV6-6
clone_size: once
cdr3_nt: TGTGCCAGCAGACGGAAGGACGTCACTAACTATGGCTACACCTTC
cdr3_aa: CASRRKDVTNYGYTF

j_call: TRBJ1-1
d_call: TRBD1
v_call: TRBV11-1
clone_size: -
cdr3_nt: TGTGCCAGCAGCTTAATCAGGACAGGGGGCATTGGTGAAGCTTTCTTT
cdr3_aa: CASSLIRTGGIGEAFF